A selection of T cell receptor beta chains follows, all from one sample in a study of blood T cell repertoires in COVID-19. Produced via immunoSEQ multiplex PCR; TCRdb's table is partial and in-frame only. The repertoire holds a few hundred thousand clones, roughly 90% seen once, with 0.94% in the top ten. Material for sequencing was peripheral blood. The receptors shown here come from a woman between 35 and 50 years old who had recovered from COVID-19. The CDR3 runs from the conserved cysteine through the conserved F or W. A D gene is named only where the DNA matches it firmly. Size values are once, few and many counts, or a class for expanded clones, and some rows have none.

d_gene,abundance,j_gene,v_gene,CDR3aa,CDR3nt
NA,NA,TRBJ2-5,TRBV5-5,CASSFAGVSQETQYF,TGTGCCAGCAGCTTTGCAGGGGTGAGCCAAGAGACCCAGTACTTC
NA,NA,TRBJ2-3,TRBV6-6,CASSQGLPGMPDTQYF,TGTGCCAGCAGTCAAGGACTCCCTGGGATGCCAGATACGCAGTATTTT
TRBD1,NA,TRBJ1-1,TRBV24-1,CATSGRQGFVF,TGTGCCACCAGTGGTAGACAGGGTTTTGTCTTT
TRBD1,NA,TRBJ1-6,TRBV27,CASSLPIKIRQGALDNSPLHF,TGTGCCAGCAGTTTACCCATTAAGATCCGACAGGGGGCCCTAGATAATTCACCCCTCCACTTT
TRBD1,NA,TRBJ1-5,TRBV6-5,CASMDRGLEKPQHF,TGTGCCAGCATGGACAGGGGGCTTGAAAAGCCCCAGCATTTT
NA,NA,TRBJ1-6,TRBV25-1,CASSEYVQGNSPLHF,TGTGCCAGCAGTGAATATGTCCAGGGGAATTCACCCCTCCACTTT
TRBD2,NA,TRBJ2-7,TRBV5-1,CASSLDLLLAGGYEQYF,TGCGCCAGCAGCTTGGACCTTTTACTAGCGGGGGGCTACGAGCAGTACTTC
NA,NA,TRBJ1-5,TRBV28,CASSLYDSNQPQHF,TGTGCCAGCAGTTTATACGACAGTAATCAGCCCCAGCATTTT
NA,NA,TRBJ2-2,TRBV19,CASNPERGRELFF,TGTGCCAGTAACCCCGAAAGGGGAAGGGAGCTGTTTTTT
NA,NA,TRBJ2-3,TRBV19,CASTSQGGWGTDTQYF,TGTGCCAGTACCTCCCAGGGAGGTTGGGGGACAGATACGCAGTATTTT
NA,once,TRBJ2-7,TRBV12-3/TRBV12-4,CASSLWEYEQYF,TGTGCCAGCAGTCTTTGGGAGTACGAGCAGTACTTC
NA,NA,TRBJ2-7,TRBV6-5,CASRGGVRYEQYF,TGTGCCAGCAGAGGAGGGGTCCGCTACGAGCAGTACTTC
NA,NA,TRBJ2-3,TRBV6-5,CASSSTISEVTDTQYF,TGTGCCAGCAGTTCCACCATTAGCGAGGTCACAGATACGCAGTATTTT
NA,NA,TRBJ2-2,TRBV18,CASSPGQKNTGELFF,TGTGCCAGCTCACCAGGGCAGAAGAACACCGGGGAGCTGTTTTTT
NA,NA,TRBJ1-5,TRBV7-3,CASSLVNPREVNQPQHF,TGTGCCAGCAGCTTGGTAAACCCAAGGGAGGTCAATCAGCCCCAGCATTTT
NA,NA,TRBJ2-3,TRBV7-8,CASSLLSRGDTQYF,TGTGCCAGCAGCTTATTATCCCGGGGGGATACGCAGTATTTT
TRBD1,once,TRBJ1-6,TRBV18,CASSLGQGGSPLHF,TGTGCCAGCTCCCTGGGACAGGGCGGTTCACCCCTCCACTTT
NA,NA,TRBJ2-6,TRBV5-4,CASSWVGQPSSGANVLTF,TGTGCCAGCAGCTGGGTGGGGCAACCGAGCTCTGGGGCCAACGTCCTGACTTTC
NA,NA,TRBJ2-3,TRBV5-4,CASSLPGVGTDTQYF,TGTGCCAGCAGCTTGCCGGGAGTCGGGACAGATACGCAGTATTTT
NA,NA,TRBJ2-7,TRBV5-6,CASSLTGLGAYEQYF,TGTGCCAGCAGCCTAACGGGACTGGGAGCCTACGAGCAGTACTTC
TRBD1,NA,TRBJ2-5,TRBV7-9,CASSFVTGEQETQYF,TGTGCCAGCAGCTTCGTGACAGGGGAGCAAGAGACCCAGTACTTC
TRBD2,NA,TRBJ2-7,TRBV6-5,CASSANAGVEQYF,TGTGCCAGCAGCGCCAATGCGGGAGTCGAGCAGTACTTC
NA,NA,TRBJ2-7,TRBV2,CASSEGRTYEQYF,TGTGCCAGCAGTGAAGGGCGGACCTACGAGCAGTACTTC
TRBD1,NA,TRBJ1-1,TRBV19,CASSSGQGVVPEAFF,TGTGCCAGTAGTTCGGGACAGGGGGTCGTCCCTGAAGCTTTCTTT
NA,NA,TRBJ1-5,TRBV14,CASSQVNISNQPQHF,TGTGCCAGCAGCCAAGTAAACATAAGCAATCAGCCCCAGCATTTT
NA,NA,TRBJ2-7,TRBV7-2,CASSLAVGGLFTYEQYF,TGTGCCAGCAGCTTAGCAGTTGGGGGACTTTTTACCTACGAGCAGTACTTC
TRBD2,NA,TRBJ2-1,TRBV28,CASSLTSGRAQNEQFF,TGTGCCAGCAGTCTCACTAGCGGGAGGGCGCAAAATGAGCAGTTCTTC
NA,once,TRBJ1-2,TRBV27,CASSFAGAGYTF,TGTGCCAGCAGTTTTGCAGGGGCGGGCTACACCTTC
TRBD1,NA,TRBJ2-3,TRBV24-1,CATSDWGQGVPDTQYF,TGTGCCACCAGTGATTGGGGACAGGGGGTTCCAGATACGCAGTATTTT